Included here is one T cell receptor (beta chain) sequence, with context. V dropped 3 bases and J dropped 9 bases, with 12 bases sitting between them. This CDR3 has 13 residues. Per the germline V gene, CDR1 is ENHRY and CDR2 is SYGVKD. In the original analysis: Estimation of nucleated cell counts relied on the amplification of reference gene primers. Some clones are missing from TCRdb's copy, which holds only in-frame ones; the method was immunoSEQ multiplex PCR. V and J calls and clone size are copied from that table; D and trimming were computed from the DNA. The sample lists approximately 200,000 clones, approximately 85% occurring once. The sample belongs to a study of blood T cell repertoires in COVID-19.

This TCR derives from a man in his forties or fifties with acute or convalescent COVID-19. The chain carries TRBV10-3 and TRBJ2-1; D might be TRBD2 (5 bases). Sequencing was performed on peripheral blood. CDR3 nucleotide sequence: TGTGCCATCAGTGAACGGGAACGGAGTGAGCAGTTCTTC. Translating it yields CAISERERSEQFF.